Sequencing of this T cell receptor beta chain was carried out in a study of T cell responses to AZD1222 COVID-19 vaccine. Repertoires were generated with immunoSEQ multiplex PCR, while TCRdb's copy carries only in-frame clones and drops some. The table has around 140,000 clones, about nine tenths seen once. Notes on this clone: Antigen unknown.

Points from the study as a whole: Females made up more of the donors, who were largely white British, and clonal diversity may have come out too low. AZD1222 recipients seropositive at baseline numbered only five to seven. Spike-specific TCR breadth and depth grew following two AZD1222 doses.

V was cut by 7 bases and J by 3 bases, with 15 bases left in between. Germline values: CDR1 WSHSY, CDR2 SAAADI. The CDR3 totals 15 residues. This receptor was identified in an adult in good health. V gene TRBV10-2 combines with J gene TRBJ1-4; D not resolved. The material was peripheral blood, obtained on day 0 of AZD1222 vaccination. Written as DNA, the CDR3 is TGCGCCAGCACGGAGGGTTCTAAGGCTAATGAAAAACTGTTTTTT. This encodes CASTEGSKANEKLFF.